The rows below give T cell receptor beta chains drawn from one sample of a study of T cells in localized non-small cell lung cancer. The repertoire was sequenced with immunoSEQ multiplex PCR; TCRdb's copy has only in-frame clones and lacks some. The sample lists under 1,300 clones, around two fifths seen once, with 14% to 15% in the top ten. The sequences come from normal lung tissue next to the tumor, collected before any cancer treatment. The source of these receptors is a woman aged 35 to 70 with stage II squamous cell lung carcinoma. Both conserved end residues are part of each CDR3. D genes are given only for firm matches. Size values are once, few and many counts, or a class for expanded clones, and some rows have none.

V gene	D gene	clone size	J gene	CDR3 DNA	CDR3 protein
TRBV19	.	.	TRBJ1-3	TGTGCCAGTAAGGACGTCGGCACGGTCTCTGGAAACACCATATATTTT	CASKDVGTVSGNTIYF
TRBV9	TRBD1	few	TRBJ2-7	TGTGCCAGCAGCGCCACGGGACAGGGGGCGGAGCAGTACTTC	CASSATGQGAEQYF
TRBV28	.	.	TRBJ1-3	TGTGCCAGCACCCCGGATGGAAACACCATATATTTT	CASTPDGNTIYF
TRBV11-3	TRBD1	.	TRBJ2-7	TGTGCCAGCAGCGCCGGGACAGGGCGTTACGAGCAGTACTTC	CASSAGTGRYEQYF
TRBV19	TRBD1	.	TRBJ2-4	TGTGCCAGTAGTATCCAGACAGGGGGCGCGGCCAAAAACATTCAGTACTTC	CASSIQTGGAAKNIQYF
TRBV6-8	.	.	TRBJ2-1	TGTGCCAGCAGTCCCGGAGCCTCCTCCTACAATGAGCAGTTCTTC	CASSPGASSYNEQFF
TRBV10-3	.	.	TRBJ1-5	TGTGCCATCAGTGAGTGGGGCGGCAAACGTTCACTGAATCAGCCCCAGCATTTT	CAISEWGGKRSLNQPQHF
TRBV6-8	.	medium-sized	TRBJ2-2	TGTGCCAGCAGAACAATAGCGGAAACAAACACCGGGGAGCTGTTTTTT	CASRTIAETNTGELFF
TRBV11-3	TRBD2	few	TRBJ2-1	TGTGCCAGCAGCGACCGGACTAGCGGGACGAGAAATGAGCAGTTCTTC	CASSDRTSGTRNEQFF
TRBV19	.	once	TRBJ1-2	TGTGCCAGTAGTATCCAGGGAACCCTCTATGGCTACACCTTC	CASSIQGTLYGYTF
TRBV6-8	TRBD2	large	TRBJ2-1	TGTGCCAGCAGTGGCGGGACTAGCGGGAGGTTGGTTGAGCAGTTCTTC	CASSGGTSGRLVEQFF
TRBV11-3	.	few	TRBJ2-1	TGTGCCAGCAGCCACTTCTTGAGCTCCTACAATGAGCAGTTCTTC	CASSHFLSSYNEQFF
TRBV19	.	.	TRBJ2-4	TGTGCCAGCTCCGCAGGGGAACTAACCAAAAACATTCAGTACTTC	CASSAGELTKNIQYF
TRBV28	.	once	TRBJ2-7	TGTGCCAGCAGATCTAGGAACTACGAGCAGTACTTC	CASRSRNYEQYF
TRBV11-3	TRBD2	large	TRBJ2-7	TGTGCCAGCAGCCCCGCGGGAGGGGGGACCTACGAGCAGTACTTC	CASSPAGGGTYEQYF
TRBV4-1	.	.	TRBJ2-4	TGCGCCAGCAGCCAAAGGGGTGGGGGCAAAAACATTCAGTACTTC	CASSQRGGGKNIQYF
TRBV19	.	.	TRBJ1-5	TGTGCCAGTAGTCCCCGGGCAGGGGTTAGCAATCAGCCCCAGCATTTT	CASSPRAGVSNQPQHF
TRBV7-6	.	few	TRBJ2-5	TGTGCCAGCAGCCCTTGGACAGATCCAGAGACCCAGTACTTC	CASSPWTDPETQYF
TRBV19	TRBD1	.	TRBJ2-1	TGTGCCAGTGAAGACAGGGCCTCCGCTTACTCCTACAATGAGCAGTTCTTC	CASEDRASAYSYNEQFF
TRBV29-1	.	.	TRBJ1-1	TGCAGCGTCGGACGGGTCCCGAACACTGAAGCTTTCTTT	CSVGRVPNTEAFF
TRBV6-4	TRBD2	.	TRBJ2-3	TGTGCCATCAGTGAGTCGACTCGAGCTAGCGGGAGTTCAGATACGCAGTATTTT	CAISESTRASGSSDTQYF
TRBV28	.	.	TRBJ1-2	TGTGCCAGCAGTTTACTAGAATATGGCTACACCTTC	CASSLLEYGYTF
TRBV19	.	few	TRBJ2-5	TGTGCCAGTAGCATCCTGGGTGAAGGGACCCAGTACTTC	CASSILGEGTQYF
TRBV6-1	.	few	TRBJ2-1	TGTGCCAGCAGTGAAGAGAGGGAGATTTACCCCTCCTACAATGAGCAGTTCTTC	CASSEEREIYPSYNEQFF
TRBV28	.	.	TRBJ1-2	TGTGCCAGCAGTTTAAGGGCACACAGGGTCTATGGCTACACCTTC	CASSLRAHRVYGYTF
TRBV29-1	.	once	TRBJ1-1	TGCAGCGCCATAACCGGGACCCACACTGAAGCTTTCTTT	CSAITGTHTEAFF
TRBV28	TRBD2	.	TRBJ2-1	TGTGCCAGCAGCATTACTAGCGGGAGGGCCAATGAGCAGTTCTTC	CASSITSGRANEQFF
TRBV6-8	TRBD1	.	TRBJ2-7	TGTGCCATCAGAGCGGACAGGGGTAGACCAGAGCAGTACTTC	CAIRADRGRPEQYF
TRBV15	.	.	TRBJ1-1	TGTGCCACCAGCACCGAGCGTGGGGGGCTGGGAGCTTTCTTT	CATSTERGGLGAFF
TRBV11-3	.	.	TRBJ2-1	TGTGCCAGCAGCCAATCCACGGACTTCTACAATGAGCAGTTCTTC	CASSQSTDFYNEQFF
TRBV28	.	.	TRBJ1-5	TGTGCCAGCAATTCAGATAGCAATCAGCCCCAGCATTTT	CASNSDSNQPQHF
TRBV19	TRBD1	.	TRBJ2-1	TGTGCCAGTAGTATTGGGACAGGAATGAACCACAATGAGCAGTTCTTC	CASSIGTGMNHNEQFF
TRBV6-8	.	few	TRBJ2-2	TGTGCCAGCAGTTTAGTTTACAACGGGGAGCTGTTTTTT	CASSLVYNGELFF
TRBV15	TRBD2	few	TRBJ2-3	TGTGCCACCAGTCCGGGACTAGCGGGTGGTGGGACGCAGTATTTT	CATSPGLAGGGTQYF
TRBV1	.	medium-sized	TRBJ1-5	TGCGCCAGCAGCCAAGAAGGGGGTGGGCAGCCCCAGCATTTT	CASSQEGGGQPQHF
TRBV15	.	large	TRBJ2-2	TGTGCCACCAGCTGGACACGCGCGAACACCGGGGAGCTGTTTTTT	CATSWTRANTGELFF
TRBV30	TRBD2	.	TRBJ2-3	TGTGCCTGGAGTCTCGGACTAGCGGGAGGCACAGATACGCAGTATTTT	CAWSLGLAGGTDTQYF
TRBV9	.	medium-sized	TRBJ1-5	TGTGCCAGCCAATCCCAGGGAAATCAGCCCCAGCATTTT	CASQSQGNQPQHF
TRBV1	.	.	TRBJ1-4	TGCGCCAGCAGCCAAGATCCGTGGGGGGCAACTAATGAAAAACTGTTTTTT	CASSQDPWGATNEKLFF
TRBV19	.	.	TRBJ2-1	TGTGCCAGTACACGGGGCTACTACAATGAGCAGTTCTTC	CASTRGYYNEQFF
TRBV7-7	TRBD1	.	TRBJ1-4	TGTGCCAGCAGCTGGACAGGGGGGAGTGAAAAACTGTTTTTT	CASSWTGGSEKLFF
TRBV19	TRBD2	.	TRBJ2-1	TGTGCCAGTAGTATTCGGGCTAGCGGTGCCTACAATGAGCAGTTCTTC	CASSIRASGAYNEQFF